This TCR beta chain was captured by sequencing in a study of neurological immune-mediated disorders. The sample holds many counts of this clonotype. This CDR3 has 15 amino acids. CDR1 SQVTM and CDR2 ANQGSEA come from the germline V gene. V shed 0 bases and J 6 bases; nucleotides not matched to a gene: 7. cDNA was made by 5'RACE with 10-nucleotide random UMIs. Every sequencing run generated over 160 million TCR-beta sequences from 15-18 subjects. TCRdb used MiXCR to reprocess the 5' RACE reads, holding one entry per CDR3 protein. The data contain about 71,000 distinct CDR3 sequences, roughly a tenth of them singletons. Regarding time point: longitudinal time-point 1 (baseline). Blood bank volunteers in Maryland, USA, served as healthy controls. Unsorted libraries were generated from 2 million PBMCs. These cells had been stored in RNAlater at -80 C.

The sequencing sample was made of PBMCs. The chain recombines TRBV29-1 with TRBJ2-2, with 7 bases matching TRBD1. The clonotype comes from a man aged 25 to 45 in good health. CDR3 nucleotides: TGCAGCGTTGAAGACCCAAGACAGGGACCCGGGGAGCTGTTTTTT. Protein product: CSVEDPRQGPGELFF.